These 13 T cell receptor beta chains came from one sample sequenced in a study of breast tumors, draining lymph nodes, adjacent tissues. Via MiXCR, TCRdb re-called the multiplex PCR reads, giving one row per CDR3 protein. This repertoire shows 85,000 to 130,000 distinct CDR3 sequences, 21% found once; its top ten account for roughly 1.3%. The lymph nodes were axillary draining lymph nodes from breast cancer patients. Sample: axillary lymph node tissue. All receptors derive from a female donor with breast cancer. Some clones in this sample may be carry-over from other donors' samples.

This clonotype occurred many times. The rearrangement uses TRBV20-1 and TRBJ1-3, with 7 nucleotides matching TRBD1. After removal of 2 bases from V and 0 bases from J, the junction contained 1 base not matched to a gene. Germline CDR1 DFQATT, CDR2 SNEGSKA (reference sequence). This CDR3 region has 14 residues. CDR3 residues: CSARPGGSGNTIYF. As DNA, the CDR3 is TGCAGTGCTAGACCAGGGGGCTCTGGAAACACCATATATTTT.

This clonotype appeared many times. The rearrangement links TRBV20-1 to TRBJ2-1, with TRBD2 matching 11 bases. This CDR3 is 17 amino acids long. With 1 base clipped from V and 10 bases from J, the junction kept 15 bases outside the gene matches. The germline gives CDR1 DFQATT, CDR2 SNEGSKA (reference sequence). CDR3 sequence (DNA): TGCAGTGCTAGAGTACTAGCGGGAGTGAACCACAATTACGAGCAGTTCTTC. Its translation: CSARVLAGVNHNYEQFF.

The chain links TRBV28 to TRBJ2-7, with 8 bases identical to TRBD2. Germline V lookup: CDR1 MDHEN, CDR2 SYDVKM. V lost 5 bases to trimming and J lost 7 bases; unmatched junction nucleotides: 16. The CDR3 covers 16 residues. The CDR3 bases are TGTGCCAGCAGTACCCCGGGGAGCGGGGGATTTCGGGAGCAGTACTTC. The encoded protein is CASSTPGSGGFREQYF.

In the case of this clonotype: A read error may explain this, as a much larger clone is one base away. The chain couples TRBV19 to TRBJ1-5, with TRBD1 identical over 7 bases. Germline V gene lookup returns CDR1 LNHDA and CDR2 SQIVND (reference sequence). This CDR3 spans 14 amino acids. The CDR3 DNA sequence: TGTGCCAGTAGTATTATCCAGGGGGGTCAGCTCCAGCATTTT. Residues: CASSIIQGGQLQHF.

This clonotype was observed at least ten times. The chain uses TRBV6-1 and TRBJ2-1, with 7 bases matching TRBD1. With 8 bases clipped from V and 6 bases from J, the junction kept 13 bases outside the gene matches. This CDR3 spans 15 amino acids. CDR1 MNHNS and CDR2 SASEGT come from the germline V gene. The CDR3 loop is CASCRNRGFSNEQFF. In nucleotides, the CDR3 is TGTGCCAGCTGCAGAAACAGGGGATTTAGCAATGAGCAGTTCTTC.

This clonotype has at least ten counts. The V gene is TRBV4-1, the J gene TRBJ1-5; no definite D call. The CDR3 is 16 residues long. The V gene's germline CDR1 is MGHRA and CDR2 YSYEKL. Trimming cost V 1 base and J 0 bases, with 10 bases left between them. The CDR3 protein is CASSQVGGYSNQPQHF. In DNA form, the CDR3 reads TGCGCCAGCAGCCAAGTTGGCGGATATAGCAATCAGCCCCAGCATTTT.

This clonotype has ten or more counts. The rearrangement joins TRBV6-4 to TRBJ2-7, with TRBD2 matching 9 bases. The trim removed 0 bases at V and 4 bases at J, leaving 10 bases unmatched. The CDR3 is made up of 17 amino acids. The germline gives CDR1 MRHNA, CDR2 SNTAGT. CDR3 in amino acids: CASSDSLLAGAGYEQYF. The CDR3 DNA follows: TGTGCCAGCAGTGACTCCCTTTTAGCGGGAGCGGGATACGAGCAGTACTTC.

The sample holds many counts of this clonotype. The chain is built from TRBV6-1 and TRBJ2-1, with 8 positions matching TRBD2. Germline V CDR1 and CDR2: MNHNS, SASEGT. This CDR3 is built from 15 residues. With V trimmed by 10 bases and J by 6 bases, 14 bases remained unmatched. CDR3 coding DNA: TGTGCCACCAGGGCAATGGCGGGAGGTCCCAATGAGCAGTTCTTC. This gives the protein CATRAMAGGPNEQFF.

This clonotype showed up many times. The V call is TRBV12-3 or TRBV12-4, the J call TRBJ2-2; 9 bases fit TRBD2. The CDR3 loop spans 18 amino acids. V shed 1 base and J 0 bases; nucleotides not matched to a gene: 6. Here the CDR3 DNA reads TGTGCCAGCAGTTTAGGACTAGCGGCAATCGCGAACACCGGGGAGCTGTTTTTT. It is translated as CASSLGLAAIANTGELFF.

This clonotype was picked up many times. The chain is built from TRBV2 and TRBJ2-5, with 9 bases lining up with TRBD1. Germline assignment: CDR1 SNHLY and CDR2 FYNNEI. V dropped 4 bases and J dropped 5; count of bases not matched to a gene: 17. The CDR3 extends over 18 amino acids. CDR3 sequence reads: CASSARTGEGLTGETQYF. The DNA of the CDR3 is TGTGCCAGCAGTGCTCGGACAGGGGAGGGGTTAACGGGGGAGACCCAGTACTTC.

This clonotype was recorded many times. The gene calls are TRBV19 and TRBJ1-6; D might be TRBD1 (6 bases). This CDR3 region has 15 residues. Germline CDR1 and CDR2: LNHDA and SQIVND (reference sequence). Trimming removed 6 bases at V and 7 bases at J, with 16 bases between. The CDR3 bases are TGTGCCAGTAGCACCACAGGGAACCGAAATTCACCCCTCCACTTT. It codes for CASSTTGNRNSPLHF.

Points on this clonotype: A single base separates this from a much larger clone, so it may be a read error. The J gene is TRBJ2-7, the V gene TRBV19, with 7 bases that match TRBD2. Trimming removed 3 bases from V and 2 bases from J; junction bases left unmatched: 10. The CDR3 runs to 16 residues. Germline V CDR1 and CDR2: LNHDA, SQIVND (reference sequence). The CDR3 nucleotides are TGTGCCAGTAGTATTAGCTTCAGGGCGGGAGCCTACGAGCAGTACTTC. Translation gives CASSISFRAGAYEQYF.

The J gene is TRBJ1-3, the V gene TRBV6-1; tentatively, D is TRBD1 (6 bases). Deletions cut 11 bases from V and 0 bases from J, with 14 bases between. The CDR3 consists of 14 residues. Germline V CDR1 and CDR2: MNHNS, SASEGT. The CDR3 spells CAGATGSSGNTIYF. The CDR3 DNA sequence: TGTGCCGGGGCTACAGGGAGCTCTGGAAACACCATATATTTT.